This TCR beta chain is from a study of blood T cell repertoires in COVID-19. Some clones are missing from TCRdb's copy, which holds only in-frame ones; the method was immunoSEQ multiplex PCR. Among fewer than 90,000 clones, about 91% were seen once, and the ten largest hold under 0.6%. Germline values: CDR1 SGHAT, CDR2 FQNNGV. The CDR3 totals 14 residues. V was trimmed by 5 bases and J by 8 bases, leaving 15 bases between them. This chain joins TRBV11-2 and TRBJ2-2; D may be TRBD1 (5 bases). Sequences were obtained from peripheral blood. This clonotype was obtained from a man in his sixties with acute or convalescent COVID-19. The CDR3 region is CASSLMQGSGELFF. The CDR3 DNA sequence: TGTGCCAGCAGCCTAATGCAGGGTTCTGGGGAGCTGTTTTTT.